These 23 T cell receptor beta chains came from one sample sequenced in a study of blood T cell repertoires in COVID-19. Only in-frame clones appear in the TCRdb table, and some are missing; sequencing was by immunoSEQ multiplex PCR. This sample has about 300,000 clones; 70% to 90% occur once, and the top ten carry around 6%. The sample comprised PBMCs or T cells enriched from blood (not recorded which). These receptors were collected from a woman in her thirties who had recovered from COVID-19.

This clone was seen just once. CDR3 nucleotides: TGCAGCGTTGGGACAGGGAGAAGCTCCTACGAGCAGTACTTC. Protein sequence: CSVGTGRSSYEQYF. The chain links TRBV29-1 to TRBJ2-7; 8 bases are shared with TRBD1. Trimming took 4 bases from V and 0 from J; bases not matched to a gene: 5. CDR3 length equals 14 residues. CDR1 SQVTM and CDR2 ANQGSEA come from the germline V gene.

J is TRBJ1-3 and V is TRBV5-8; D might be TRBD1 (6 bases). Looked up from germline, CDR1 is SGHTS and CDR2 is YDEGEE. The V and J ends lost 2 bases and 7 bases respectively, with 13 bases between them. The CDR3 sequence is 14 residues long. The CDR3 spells CASSFPARGNTIYF. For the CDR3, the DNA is TGTGCCAGCAGCTTCCCCGCCAGGGGCAACACCATATATTTT.

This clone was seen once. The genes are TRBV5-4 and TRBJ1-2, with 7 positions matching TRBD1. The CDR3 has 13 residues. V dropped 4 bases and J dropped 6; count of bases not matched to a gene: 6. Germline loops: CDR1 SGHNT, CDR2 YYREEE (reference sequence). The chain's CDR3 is CASSPRDSHGYTF. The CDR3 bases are TGTGCCAGCAGCCCCCGGGACAGTCATGGCTACACCTTC.

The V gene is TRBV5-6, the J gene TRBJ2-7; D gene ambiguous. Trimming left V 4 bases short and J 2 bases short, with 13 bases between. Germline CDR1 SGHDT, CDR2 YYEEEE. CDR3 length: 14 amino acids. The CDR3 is CASSLPTKTYEQYF. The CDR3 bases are TGTGCCAGCAGCCTTCCCACTAAAACCTACGAGCAGTACTTC. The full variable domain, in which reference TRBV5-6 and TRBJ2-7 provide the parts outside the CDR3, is DAGVTQSPTHLIKTRGQQVTLRCSPKSGHDTVSWYQQALGQGPQFIFQYYEEEERQRGNFPDRFSGHQFPNYSSELNVNALLLGDSALYLCASSLPTKTYEQYFGPGTRLTVT.

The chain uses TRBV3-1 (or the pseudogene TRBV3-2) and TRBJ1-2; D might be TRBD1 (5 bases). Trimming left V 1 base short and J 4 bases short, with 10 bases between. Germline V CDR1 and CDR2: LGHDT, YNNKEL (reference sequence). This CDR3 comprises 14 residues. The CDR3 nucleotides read TGTGCCAGCAGCCAAGGTCAACAGGCCTATGGCTACACCTTC. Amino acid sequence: CASSQGQQAYGYTF.

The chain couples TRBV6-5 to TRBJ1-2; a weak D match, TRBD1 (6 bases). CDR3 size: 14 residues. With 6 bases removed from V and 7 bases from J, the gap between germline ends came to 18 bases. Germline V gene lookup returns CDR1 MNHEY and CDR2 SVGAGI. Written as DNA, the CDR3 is TGTGCCAGCAGGATAGGGGGGGACCTGAGTGGCTACACCTTC. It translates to CASRIGGDLSGYTF.

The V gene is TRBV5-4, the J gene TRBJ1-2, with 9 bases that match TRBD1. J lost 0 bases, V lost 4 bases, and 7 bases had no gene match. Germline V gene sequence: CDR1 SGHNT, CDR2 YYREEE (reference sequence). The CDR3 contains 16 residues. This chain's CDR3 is CASSRGGDRANYGYTF. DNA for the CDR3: TGTGCCAGCAGCCGAGGTGGGGACAGGGCTAACTATGGCTACACCTTC.

The CDR3 DNA sequence: TGTGCCAGCAGCTTCAGACAGGACTATGGCTACACCTTC. Protein: CASSFRQDYGYTF. The chain carries TRBV7-2 and TRBJ1-2; tentative D call: TRBD1 (6 bases). V was cut by 3 bases and J by 3 bases, with 8 bases left in between. The CDR3 runs to 13 residues. Germline CDR1 reads SGHTA; CDR2 reads FQGNSA.

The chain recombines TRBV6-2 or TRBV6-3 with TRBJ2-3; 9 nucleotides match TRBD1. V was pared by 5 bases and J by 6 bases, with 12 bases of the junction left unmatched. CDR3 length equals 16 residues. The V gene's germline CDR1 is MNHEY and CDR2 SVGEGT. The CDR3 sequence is CASSDRQGVSVDTQYF. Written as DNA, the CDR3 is TGTGCCAGCAGTGACAGACAGGGGGTGAGTGTGGATACGCAGTATTTT.

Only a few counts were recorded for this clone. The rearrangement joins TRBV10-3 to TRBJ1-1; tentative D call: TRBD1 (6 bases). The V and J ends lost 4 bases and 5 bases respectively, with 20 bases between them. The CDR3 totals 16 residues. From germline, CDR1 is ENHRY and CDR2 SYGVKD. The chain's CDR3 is CAISGGDTEDGTEAFF. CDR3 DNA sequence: TGTGCCATCAGTGGAGGGGACACCGAGGACGGGACTGAAGCTTTCTTT.

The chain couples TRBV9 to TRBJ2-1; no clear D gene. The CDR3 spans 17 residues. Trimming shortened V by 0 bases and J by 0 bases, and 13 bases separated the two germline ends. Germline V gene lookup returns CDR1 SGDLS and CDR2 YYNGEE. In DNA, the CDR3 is TGTGCCAGCAGCGTAGGTTTCCTAGGCAGCTCCTACAATGAGCAGTTCTTC. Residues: CASSVGFLGSSYNEQFF.

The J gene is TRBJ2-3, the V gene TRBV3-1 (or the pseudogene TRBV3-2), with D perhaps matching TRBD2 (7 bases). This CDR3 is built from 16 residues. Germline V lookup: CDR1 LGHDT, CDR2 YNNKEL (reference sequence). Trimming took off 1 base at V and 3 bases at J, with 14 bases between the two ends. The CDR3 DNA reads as TGTGCCAGCAGCCAAGGTGACGGGGGGCGTACAGATACGCAGTATTTT. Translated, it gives CASSQGDGGRTDTQYF.

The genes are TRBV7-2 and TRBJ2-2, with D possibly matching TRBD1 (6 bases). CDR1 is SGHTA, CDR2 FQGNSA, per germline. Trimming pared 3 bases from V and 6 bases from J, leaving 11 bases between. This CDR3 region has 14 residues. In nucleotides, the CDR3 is TGTGCCAGCAGCTTTACAGGGAGCGCCGGGGAGCTGTTTTTT. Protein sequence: CASSFTGSAGELFF.

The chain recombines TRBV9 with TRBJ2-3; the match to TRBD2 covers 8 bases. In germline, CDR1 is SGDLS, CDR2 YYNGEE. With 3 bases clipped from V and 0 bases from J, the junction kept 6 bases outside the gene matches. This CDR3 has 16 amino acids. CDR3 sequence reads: CASSAREGSSTDTQYF. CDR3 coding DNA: TGTGCCAGCAGCGCACGGGAGGGATCAAGCACAGATACGCAGTATTTT.

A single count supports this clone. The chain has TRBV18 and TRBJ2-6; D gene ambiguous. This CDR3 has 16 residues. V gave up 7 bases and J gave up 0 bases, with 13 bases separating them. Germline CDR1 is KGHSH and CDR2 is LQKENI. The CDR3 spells CASLYSTSSGANVLTF. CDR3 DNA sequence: TGTGCCAGCTTGTACAGTACTTCCTCTGGGGCCAACGTCCTGACTTTC.

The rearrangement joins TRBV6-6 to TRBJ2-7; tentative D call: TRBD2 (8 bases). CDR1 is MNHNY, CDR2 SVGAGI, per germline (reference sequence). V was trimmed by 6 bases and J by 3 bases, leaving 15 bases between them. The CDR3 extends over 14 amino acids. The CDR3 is CASSSGGTVYEQYF. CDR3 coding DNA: TGTGCCAGCAGCTCGGGAGGGACAGTCTACGAGCAGTACTTC.

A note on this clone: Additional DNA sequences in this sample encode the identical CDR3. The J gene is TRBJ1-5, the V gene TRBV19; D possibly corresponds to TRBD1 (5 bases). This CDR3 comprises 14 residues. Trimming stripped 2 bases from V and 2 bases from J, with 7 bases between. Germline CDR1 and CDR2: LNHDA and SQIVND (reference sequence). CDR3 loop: CASSIRGGNQPQHF. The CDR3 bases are TGTGCCAGTAGTATAAGGGGTGGCAATCAGCCCCAGCATTTT.

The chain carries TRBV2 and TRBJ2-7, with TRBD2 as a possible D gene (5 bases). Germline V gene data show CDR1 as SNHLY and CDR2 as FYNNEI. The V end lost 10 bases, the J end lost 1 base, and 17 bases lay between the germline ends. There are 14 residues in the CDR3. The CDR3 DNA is TGTGCCACCGAGGGCGGGCTTGGGTCCTACGAGCAGTACTTC. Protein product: CATEGGLGSYEQYF.

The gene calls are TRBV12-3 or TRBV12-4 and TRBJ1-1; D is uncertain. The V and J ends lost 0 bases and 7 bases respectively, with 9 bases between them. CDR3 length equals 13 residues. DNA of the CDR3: TGTGCCAGCAGTTTAGCCTCCCTTCTTGAAGCTTTCTTT. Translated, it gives CASSLASLLEAFF.

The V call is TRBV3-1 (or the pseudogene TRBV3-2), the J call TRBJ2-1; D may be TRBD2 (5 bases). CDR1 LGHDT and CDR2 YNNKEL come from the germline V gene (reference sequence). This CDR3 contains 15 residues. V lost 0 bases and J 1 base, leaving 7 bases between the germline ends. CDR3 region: CASSQDRGSYNEQFF. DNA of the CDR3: TGTGCCAGCAGCCAAGATCGGGGTTCCTACAATGAGCAGTTCTTC.

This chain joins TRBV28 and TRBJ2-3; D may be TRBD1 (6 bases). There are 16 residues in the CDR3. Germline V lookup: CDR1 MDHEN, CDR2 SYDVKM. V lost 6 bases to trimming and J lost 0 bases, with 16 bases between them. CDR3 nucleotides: TGTGCCAGCAGAAGACCCCCAGGGGCGAGCACAGATACGCAGTATTTT. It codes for CASRRPPGASTDTQYF.

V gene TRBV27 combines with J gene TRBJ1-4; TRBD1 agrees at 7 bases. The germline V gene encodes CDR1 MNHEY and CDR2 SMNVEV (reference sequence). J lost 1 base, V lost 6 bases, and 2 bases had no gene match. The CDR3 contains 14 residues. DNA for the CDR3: TGTGCCAGCAGATACAGGGGAACTAATGAAAAACTGTTTTTT. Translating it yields CASRYRGTNEKLFF.

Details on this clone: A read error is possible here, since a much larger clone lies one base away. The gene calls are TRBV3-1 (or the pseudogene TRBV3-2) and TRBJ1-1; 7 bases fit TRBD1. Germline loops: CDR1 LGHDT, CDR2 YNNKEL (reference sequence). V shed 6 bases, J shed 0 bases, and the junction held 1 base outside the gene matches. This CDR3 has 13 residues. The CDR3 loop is CASSDRVNTEAFF. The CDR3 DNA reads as TGTGCCAGCAGTGACAGGGTGAACACTGAAGCTTTCTTT.